The rows below give T cell receptor beta chains drawn from one sample of a study of OX40 agonist ivuxolimab in advanced cancers. Using immunoSEQ multiplex PCR, the repertoire was profiled, and TCRdb retains in-frame clones only, with some absent. The sample has over 50,000 clones, 75% to 90% seen once. The specimen was CD4+ or CD8+ T cells sorted from blood, collected in a trial of the OX40 agonist ivuxolimab. These TCRs come from an adult with an advanced solid tumor such as melanoma, head and neck, liver or kidney cancer. CDR3s include the opening cysteine and the closing phenylalanine or tryptophan. Each record gives: V gene, D gene, CDR3 protein. A D gene is named only where the DNA matches it firmly.

V gene: TRBV7-2; D gene: .; CDR3 protein: CASSLGWGALYEQYF
V gene: TRBV7-3; D gene: TRBD1; CDR3 protein: CASSSPGTGNTGELFF
V gene: TRBV5-8; D gene: .; CDR3 protein: CASSLRWGETYEQYF
V gene: TRBV2; D gene: TRBD1; CDR3 protein: CASSQGGGTEAFF
V gene: TRBV30; D gene: .; CDR3 protein: CAWSVRVRAGPYEQYF
V gene: TRBV11-2; D gene: TRBD2; CDR3 protein: CAIGFSGSYNEQFF
V gene: TRBV19; D gene: TRBD1; CDR3 protein: CASNPGTGGLNEQFF
V gene: TRBV5-4; D gene: .; CDR3 protein: CASRPMGERDYEQYF
V gene: TRBV5-6; D gene: .; CDR3 protein: CASSLVGAVNTEAFF
V gene: TRBV19; D gene: TRBD2; CDR3 protein: CASSLGSGGLYNEQFF
V gene: TRBV7-9; D gene: .; CDR3 protein: CASSLPASGRNEQFF
V gene: TRBV5-1; D gene: .; CDR3 protein: CASSFLYEQYF
V gene: TRBV19; D gene: TRBD1; CDR3 protein: CASSISGTAINSPLHF
V gene: TRBV7-6; D gene: .; CDR3 protein: CASSSWSNTEAFF
V gene: TRBV5-6; D gene: .; CDR3 protein: CASSDGRPEAFF
V gene: TRBV7-8; D gene: .; CDR3 protein: CASSFWINLSSGELFF
V gene: TRBV4-3; D gene: .; CDR3 protein: CASSQDAGRDSPLHF
V gene: TRBV11-2; D gene: TRBD1; CDR3 protein: CASSFEGTGEIYEQFF
V gene: TRBV9; D gene: TRBD1; CDR3 protein: CASSVVSAGQLAEAFF
V gene: TRBV15; D gene: .; CDR3 protein: CATRVTFSDTQYF
V gene: TRBV28; D gene: .; CDR3 protein: CASNRGPTEAFF
V gene: TRBV7-3; D gene: .; CDR3 protein: CASSLSPSTDTQYF
V gene: TRBV21-1; D gene: .; CDR3 protein: CASSVGQGPSSYEQYF
V gene: TRBV7-9; D gene: .; CDR3 protein: CASSLFNRELFF
V gene: TRBV11-2; D gene: .; CDR3 protein: CASSWARAYEQYF
V gene: TRBV11-2; D gene: .; CDR3 protein: CASSLRAPSENTIYF
V gene: TRBV5-4; D gene: .; CDR3 protein: CASSLDGNSPLHF
V gene: TRBV6-6; D gene: .; CDR3 protein: CASSSPWLGTYEQYF
V gene: TRBV7-9; D gene: .; CDR3 protein: CASSPRMTPGFSYNEQFF
V gene: TRBV5-8; D gene: .; CDR3 protein: CASSLVQGNYEQYF
V gene: TRBV27; D gene: .; CDR3 protein: CASSLRPGNTIYF
V gene: TRBV28; D gene: .; CDR3 protein: CASSLLPGRSQETQYF
V gene: TRBV4-3; D gene: .; CDR3 protein: CASSQGVRLEQFF
V gene: TRBV27; D gene: TRBD2; CDR3 protein: CASSPNPRLAGDPGYEQFF
V gene: TRBV19; D gene: TRBD1; CDR3 protein: CASRYHPGQVQPQHF
V gene: TRBV9; D gene: .; CDR3 protein: CASSEHGDGQPQHF
V gene: TRBV5-4; D gene: .; CDR3 protein: CASQVEIGPVPPEQYF
V gene: TRBV5-1; D gene: .; CDR3 protein: CASSLGFGELFF
V gene: TRBV19; D gene: TRBD1; CDR3 protein: CASEDRDYGYTF
V gene: TRBV9; D gene: .; CDR3 protein: CASTVGDSLQETQYF
V gene: TRBV19; D gene: .; CDR3 protein: CASGVTEAFF
V gene: TRBV11-2; D gene: TRBD2; CDR3 protein: CASSPGTSGGHEQYF
V gene: TRBV10-3; D gene: TRBD1; CDR3 protein: CAISEGDSLWGYTF
V gene: TRBV4-2; D gene: TRBD1; CDR3 protein: CASSQVPGGGIEETQYF
V gene: TRBV4-1; D gene: .; CDR3 protein: CASSQGDGGYTF
V gene: TRBV2; D gene: .; CDR3 protein: CASSENGGNTIYF
V gene: TRBV4-1; D gene: .; CDR3 protein: CASSQMSGYGYTF
V gene: TRBV2; D gene: .; CDR3 protein: CASRDPEWAPETQYF
V gene: TRBV7-8; D gene: .; CDR3 protein: CASSLDGRVTEQYF
V gene: TRBV10-3; D gene: .; CDR3 protein: CAISAPGGQYSYNEQFF
V gene: TRBV11-3; D gene: .; CDR3 protein: CASSPRLVGGSTDTQYF